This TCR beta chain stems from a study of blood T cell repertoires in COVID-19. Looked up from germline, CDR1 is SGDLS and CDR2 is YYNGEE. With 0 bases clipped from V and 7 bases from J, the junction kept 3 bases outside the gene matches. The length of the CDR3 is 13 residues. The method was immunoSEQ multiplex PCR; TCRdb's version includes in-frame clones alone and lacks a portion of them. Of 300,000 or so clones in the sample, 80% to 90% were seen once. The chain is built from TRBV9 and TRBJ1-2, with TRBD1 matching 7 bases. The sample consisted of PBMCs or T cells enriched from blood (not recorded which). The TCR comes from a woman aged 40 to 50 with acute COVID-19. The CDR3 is CASSVDDRAGYTF. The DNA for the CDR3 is TGTGCCAGCAGCGTAGATGACAGGGCTGGCTACACCTTC. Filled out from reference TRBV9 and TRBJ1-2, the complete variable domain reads DSGVTQTPKHLITATGQRVTLRCSPRSGDLSVYWYQQSLDQGLQFLIQYYNGEERAKGNILERFSAQQFPDLHSELNLSSLELGDSALYFCASSVDDRAGYTFGSGTRLTVV.